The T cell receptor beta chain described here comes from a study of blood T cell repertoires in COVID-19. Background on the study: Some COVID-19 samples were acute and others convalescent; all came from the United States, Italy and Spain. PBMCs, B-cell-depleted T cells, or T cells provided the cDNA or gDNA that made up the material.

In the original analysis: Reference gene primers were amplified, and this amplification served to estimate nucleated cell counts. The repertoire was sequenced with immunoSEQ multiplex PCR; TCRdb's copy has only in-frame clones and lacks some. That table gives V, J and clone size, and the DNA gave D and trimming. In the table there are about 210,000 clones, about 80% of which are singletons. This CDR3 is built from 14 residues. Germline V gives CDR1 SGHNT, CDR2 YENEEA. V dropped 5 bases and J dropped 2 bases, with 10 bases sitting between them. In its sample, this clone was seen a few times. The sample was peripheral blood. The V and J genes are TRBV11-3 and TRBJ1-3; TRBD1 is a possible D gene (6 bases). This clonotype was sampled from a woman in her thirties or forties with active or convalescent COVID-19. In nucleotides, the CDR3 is TGTGCCAGCAGCCGAACAGGGACTGGAAACACCATATATTTT. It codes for CASSRTGTGNTIYF.